Detailed here is one TCR beta chain. What it recognizes is unknown. The data were taken from a study of cytomegalovirus exposure and HLA in healthy donors. Study overall: A prior study identified 90 million to 120 million unique TCR beta sequences from about 180 million T cells. Whole-study results and caveats: Sequencing depth across donors, presence/absence analyses assumed, was roughly uniform. Generally TCR sequences proved uncommon, though certain public TCRs appeared in numerous donors. Earlier findings revealed that most TCR beta V segments proved productive either about 90% or about 30% of the time.

The PCR made use of 60 Vbeta and 13 Jbeta primers. Data came from immunoSEQ multiplex PCR; TCRdb stores just in-frame clones and leaves some out. The data hold more than 150,000 clones, with roughly 90% observed a single time. The CDR3 totals 17 residues. Germline V gives CDR1 SEHNR, CDR2 FQNEAQ (reference sequence). The ends were cut back, 6 bases at V and 0 bases at J, with 18 bases in the middle. The chain is built from TRBV7-9 and TRBJ2-1; D perhaps matches TRBD1 (5 bases). This clonotype originated in a girl less than two years old in good health and CMV-seronegative. The sample comprised PBMCs. The CDR3 is CASSREGATSSYNEQFF. As DNA, the CDR3 is TGTGCCAGCAGTCGTGAAGGGGCTACAAGCTCCTACAATGAGCAGTTCTTC. Filled out from reference TRBV7-9 and TRBJ2-1, the complete variable domain reads DTGVSQNPRHKITKRGQNVTFRCDPISEHNRLYWYRQTLGQGPEFLTYFQNEAQLEKSRLLSDRFSAERPKGSFSTLEIQRTEQGDSAMYLCASSREGATSSYNEQFFGPGTRLTVL.